This TCR beta chain is drawn from a study of cytomegalovirus exposure and HLA in healthy donors. PCR employed 60 Vbeta and 13 Jbeta primers. Produced via immunoSEQ multiplex PCR; TCRdb's table is partial and in-frame only. Recorded here are fewer than 150,000 clones; the top ten clones represent about 2.1%. As concerns this clone: The antigen is unknown.

Study-wide results and limits: In a later analysis, a genetic analysis reported fewer productive-TCR N-insertions in an Asian-associated ancestry cluster than the cohort average. Excluded were some V segments that proved indistinguishable, including TRBV6-2 and TRBV6-3. An analysis that came later showed most CMV-associated TCR beta chains appearing HLA-restricted.

Germline V gives CDR1 MDHEN, CDR2 SYDVKM. The J segment lost 1 base and the V segment lost 6 bases, leaving 14 bases of the junction unmatched. The CDR3 contains 17 residues. The V and J genes are TRBV28 and TRBJ1-2; 7 nucleotides agree with TRBD1. This TCR derives from a woman aged 55 to 70 in good health and CMV-seronegative. The sequenced material came from PBMCs. This CDR3 is CASSIRLHGTVNYGYTF. CDR3 in DNA: TGTGCCAGCAGCATCCGGCTACACGGGACAGTTAACTATGGCTACACCTTC.